The 28 T cell receptor beta chains below come from one sample, sequenced in a study of blood T cell repertoires in COVID-19. Measured with immunoSEQ multiplex PCR; TCRdb has only the in-frame clones, and not every one. Here the sample spans more than 200,000 clones, about nine tenths being singletons. The sequenced sample was peripheral blood. The receptors stem from a man in his 70s with acute or convalescent COVID-19.

The chain has TRBV4-1 and TRBJ1-1, with D maybe TRBD1 (6 bases). With 2 bases removed from V and 5 bases from J, the gap between germline ends came to 12 bases. The CDR3 spans 14 residues. Germline assignment: CDR1 MGHRA and CDR2 YSYEKL. CDR3 sequence (DNA): TGCGCCAGCAGCCAACGGGGGGGGCAGACTGAAGCTTTCTTT. This gives the protein CASSQRGGQTEAFF.

The genes are TRBV4-1 and TRBJ1-1, with D possibly TRBD1 on 5 matching bases. Trimming left V 1 base short and J 4 bases short, with 10 bases between. This CDR3 comprises 14 residues. Germline lookup yields CDR1 MGHRA and CDR2 YSYEKL. The CDR3 bases are TGCGCCAGCAGCCAAGCTGGAGGGACCACTGAAGCTTTCTTT. As protein: CASSQAGGTTEAFF.

The chain combines TRBV10-3 with TRBJ1-2; TRBD1 agrees at 7 bases. From germline, CDR1 is ENHRY and CDR2 SYGVKD. V lost 2 bases, J lost 8 bases, and 8 bases stayed unmatched. This CDR3 is built from 14 residues. The CDR3 spells CAISEDRDILGYTF. The CDR3 region has the DNA TGTGCCATCAGTGAGGACAGGGACATATTAGGCTACACCTTC.

This rearrangement joins TRBV9 to TRBJ2-7; D is perhaps TRBD2 (5 bases). Deletions cut 6 bases from V and 3 bases from J, with 19 bases between. The germline CDR1 and CDR2 sequences are SGDLS and YYNGEE. This CDR3 comprises 15 residues. For the CDR3, the DNA is TGTGCCAGCACCCGCGGGCACACGGCAGGCTACGAGCAGTACTTC. Amino acids: CASTRGHTAGYEQYF. The whole variable domain, remainder taken from reference TRBV9 and TRBJ2-7, is DSGVTQTPKHLITATGQRVTLRCSPRSGDLSVYWYQQSLDQGLQFLIQYYNGEERAKGNILERFSAQQFPDLHSELNLSSLELGDSALYFCASTRGHTAGYEQYFGPGTRLTVT.

The chain couples TRBV4-1 to TRBJ2-7; D gene uncertain. The germline V and J ends were trimmed by 2 bases and 2 bases, with 13 bases remaining between them. This CDR3 comprises 15 residues. Germline lookup yields CDR1 MGHRA and CDR2 YSYEKL. DNA of the CDR3: TGCGCCAGCAGCCAAAGTGCCGGGTCCCCCTACGAGCAGTACTTC. Protein sequence: CASSQSAGSPYEQYF.

The V gene is TRBV4-1, the J gene TRBJ1-4, with D possibly TRBD1 on 6 matching bases. Germline CDR1 reads MGHRA; CDR2 reads YSYEKL. The ends were cut back, 0 bases at V and 3 bases at J, with 11 bases in the middle. This CDR3 contains 16 residues. The DNA of the CDR3 is TGCGCCAGCAGCCAAGATCTCGGACAGCCTAATGAAAAACTGTTTTTT. Residues: CASSQDLGQPNEKLFF.

The CDR3 is CASTPGGTLSYNEQFF. The CDR3 DNA sequence: TGTGCCAGCACCCCCGGAGGGACTCTTTCCTACAATGAGCAGTTCTTC. The chain combines TRBV2 with TRBJ2-1; D may be TRBD2 (6 bases). With 7 bases removed from V and 1 base from J, the gap between germline ends came to 17 bases. In germline, CDR1 is SNHLY, CDR2 FYNNEI. There are 16 residues in the CDR3.

The CDR3 spells CAWRGGQGTYEQYF. In DNA, the CDR3 is TGTGCCTGGAGGGGTGGACAGGGCACCTACGAGCAGTACTTC. The rearrangement joins TRBV30 to TRBJ2-7, with 8 bases fitting TRBD1. Germline V gene data show CDR1 as GTSNPN and CDR2 as SVGIG (reference sequence). Germline trimming cut 3 bases from V and 2 bases from J; bases unmatched to any gene: 6. The CDR3 covers 14 residues. The whole variable domain, remainder taken from reference TRBV30 and TRBJ2-7, is SQTIHQWPATLVQPVGSPLSLECTVEGTSNPNLYWYRQAAGRGLQLLFYSVGIGQISSEVPQNLSASRPQDRQFILSSKKLLLSDSGFYLCAWRGGQGTYEQYFGPGTRLTVT.

The chain links TRBV10-3 to TRBJ2-1; 10 nucleotides match TRBD2. Germline lookup yields CDR1 ENHRY and CDR2 SYGVKD. The CDR3 spans 16 residues. V shed 8 bases, J shed 0 bases, and the junction held 7 bases outside the gene matches. The CDR3 DNA reads TGTGCCATCCGATCTAGCGGGGGTGACTCCTACAATGAGCAGTTCTTC. It codes for CAIRSSGGDSYNEQFF.

The CDR3 sequence: CASSYSTGTSPLHF. CDR3 DNA: TGTGCCAGCAGTTACTCGACAGGGACCTCACCCCTCCACTTT. The rearrangement links TRBV6-5 to TRBJ1-6; 7 bases line up with TRBD1. V gave up 0 bases and J gave up 10 bases; unmatched junction bases: 3. CDR1 is MNHEY, CDR2 SVGAGI, per germline. The CDR3 sequence is 14 residues long.

The DNA of the CDR3 is TGTGCCAGCAGCCTCTCGACTAGCGGGAGTTACTACGAGCAGTACTTC. Translation gives CASSLSTSGSYYEQYF. V gene TRBV11-2 combines with J gene TRBJ2-7; 12 bases line up with TRBD2. This CDR3 region has 16 residues. Germline values: CDR1 SGHAT, CDR2 FQNNGV. J was trimmed by 3 bases and V by 5 bases; bases with no gene match: 8. Full variable domain (outside the CDR3, taken from reference TRBV11-2 and TRBJ2-7): EAGVAQSPRYKIIEKRQSVAFWCNPISGHATLYWYQQILGQGPKLLIQFQNNGVVDDSQLPKDRFSAERLKGVDSTLKIQPAKLEDSAVYLCASSLSTSGSYYEQYFGPGTRLTVT.

The chain joins TRBV18 to TRBJ1-1; D ambiguous. Germline lookup yields CDR1 KGHSH and CDR2 LQKENI. This CDR3 comprises 13 residues. Trimming stripped 5 bases from V and 3 bases from J, with 10 bases between. CDR3 region: CASSTDGDTEAFF. The CDR3 coding sequence is TGTGCCAGCTCAACTGACGGGGACACTGAAGCTTTCTTT.

V usage is TRBV4-2 and J usage is TRBJ1-3; no clear D gene. The germline CDR1 and CDR2 sequences are LGHNA and YNFKEQ. This CDR3 is 17 amino acids long. The germline V and J ends were trimmed by 0 bases and 0 bases, with 12 bases remaining between them. The CDR3 DNA reads as TGTGCCAGCAGCCAAGAAAGGTTACAGAGCTCTGGAAACACCATATATTTT. As protein: CASSQERLQSSGNTIYF.

This clone was seen only once. V and J are TRBV30 and TRBJ2-1; no clear D gene. V was cut by 2 bases and J by 5 bases, with 13 bases left in between. Germline CDR1 is GTSNPN and CDR2 is SVGIG (reference sequence). The CDR3 has 14 amino acids. The CDR3 region has the DNA TGTGCCTGGAGTCCCAGATCCTTGCACAATGAGCAGTTCTTC. Its translation is CAWSPRSLHNEQFF.

V gene TRBV27 combines with J gene TRBJ1-3; 7 nucleotides align to TRBD1. The junction had 6 bases not matched to a gene; V was cut back by 5 bases and J by 2 bases. Germline CDR1 is MNHEY and CDR2 is SMNVEV (reference sequence). The CDR3 is made up of 15 amino acids. The CDR3 nucleotides read TGTGCCAGCAGTGTAACAGGGGCGGCTGGAAACACCATATATTTT. Translated, it gives CASSVTGAAGNTIYF.

This clone was recorded only once. The rearrangement uses TRBV29-1 and TRBJ2-5; a possible D gene is TRBD1 (5 bases). Germline loops: CDR1 SQVTM, CDR2 ANQGSEA. The CDR3 extends over 12 amino acids. The V and J ends lost 4 bases and 5 bases respectively, with 11 bases between them. The CDR3 coding sequence is TGCAGCGTTGTTCAGGGATGGGAGACCCAGTACTTC. Translating gives CSVVQGWETQYF.

The chain has TRBV5-1 and TRBJ2-1; TRBD2 agrees at 8 bases. Germline V lookup: CDR1 SGHRS, CDR2 YFSETQ. The CDR3 loop spans 14 amino acids. V shed 4 bases, J shed 9 bases, and the junction held 9 bases outside the gene matches. CDR3 bases: TGCGCCAGCAGCCCCCGTATTAGCGGGGCTGAGCAGTTCTTC. This codes for CASSPRISGAEQFF.

The rearrangement joins TRBV24-1 to TRBJ2-1; TRBD2 matches at 9 bases. The length of the CDR3 is 16 residues. Trimming took 3 bases from V and 10 from J; bases not matched to a gene: 12. CDR1 and CDR2 (germline): KGHDR, SFDVKD. The CDR3 loop is CATSDTASGNRREQFF. The DNA for the CDR3 is TGTGCCACCAGTGATACGGCTAGCGGGAATCGGAGAGAGCAGTTCTTC.

In DNA form, the CDR3 reads TGCGCCAGCAGCTTGGCCGGGACAGAGGTTTACGAGCAGTACTTC. Residues: CASSLAGTEVYEQYF. The V and J genes are TRBV5-1 and TRBJ2-7, with 7 positions matching TRBD1. V was pared by 0 bases and J by 4 bases, with 7 bases of the junction left unmatched. Germline V gene sequence: CDR1 SGHRS, CDR2 YFSETQ. The CDR3 runs to 15 residues.

V and J are TRBV7-9 and TRBJ1-1; 8 bases line up with TRBD1. V lost 5 bases and J lost 7; bases outside the gene matches: 9. Looked up from germline, CDR1 is SEHNR and CDR2 is FQNEAQ (reference sequence). The CDR3 has 14 amino acids. The CDR3 DNA sequence: TGTGCCAGCAGCCACGACAGGGGCATGGGTGAAGCTTTCTTT. Its translation is CASSHDRGMGEAFF.

Here the CDR3 reads CASSQGGGVGGTDTQYF. The CDR3 DNA reads TGTGCCAGCAGCCAAGGGGGAGGGGTCGGGGGCACAGATACGCAGTATTTT. The chain joins TRBV4-2 to TRBJ2-3; 7 positions agree with TRBD2. V dropped 1 base and J dropped 1; count of bases not matched to a gene: 8. Per the germline V gene, CDR1 is LGHNA and CDR2 is YNFKEQ. This CDR3 spans 17 amino acids.

V gene TRBV7-2 combines with J gene TRBJ2-1; possible D gene TRBD2, 5 bases. Germline V lookup: CDR1 SGHTA, CDR2 FQGNSA. This CDR3 has 15 residues. Between the trimmed V and J ends, which lost 3 bases and 6 bases, there was a span of 15 bases. This CDR3 is CASSFRYSRGNEQFF. CDR3 in DNA: TGTGCCAGCAGCTTCAGGTACAGCCGGGGCAATGAGCAGTTCTTC.

This chain connects TRBV5-4 to TRBJ1-4, with TRBD1 identical over 7 bases. The length of the CDR3 is 16 residues. Germline CDR1 and CDR2: SGHNT and YYREEE (reference sequence). The V gene end was trimmed by 5 bases and the J gene end by 5 bases; junction bases not matched to a gene: 12. The CDR3 nucleotides are TGTGCCAGCAGTCCAGAGCCGGGACAGCAAAATGAAAAACTGTTTTTT. Translating it yields CASSPEPGQQNEKLFF.

This clone was seen a single time. The gene calls are TRBV7-6 and TRBJ2-1; 7 bases match TRBD2. The V gene's germline CDR1 is SGHVS and CDR2 FNYEAQ. V lost 2 bases, J lost 1 base, and 5 bases stayed unmatched. The CDR3 contains 16 residues. CDR3 in amino acids: CASSLSRRESYNEQFF. The CDR3, as DNA: TGTGCCAGCAGCTTATCTCGGCGGGAGTCCTACAATGAGCAGTTCTTC.

This clone was seen repeatedly, ten times or more. The rearrangement links TRBV11-1 to TRBJ2-5; 8 bases agree with TRBD2. V was clipped by 7 bases and J by 1 base; unmatched bases: 11. In germline, CDR1 is SGHAT, CDR2 FQDESV (reference sequence). The CDR3 totals 16 residues. The CDR3 DNA sequence: TGTGCCAGCACCTTGGTAGCGGGATTTCCCCAAGAGACCCAGTACTTC. Its translation is CASTLVAGFPQETQYF.

A single count supports this clone. The J gene is TRBJ2-2, the V gene TRBV18; 13 bases line up with TRBD2. Germline V lookup: CDR1 KGHSH, CDR2 LQKENI. The CDR3 is 17 amino acids. V gave up 5 bases and J gave up 5 bases; unmatched junction bases: 8. Here the CDR3 DNA reads TGTGCCAGCTCATCAGGACTAGCGGGAGCATCGACCGGGGAGCTGTTTTTT. Its protein is CASSSGLAGASTGELFF.

A few counts support this clone. Additional DNA sequences in this sample encode the identical CDR3. The chain employs TRBV12-3 or TRBV12-4 and TRBJ2-7; a weak D match, TRBD1 (6 bases). This CDR3 spans 12 amino acids. The germline V and J ends were trimmed by 5 bases and 4 bases, with 9 bases remaining between them. CDR3 sequence: CASSPGQYEQYF. In DNA form, the CDR3 reads TGTGCCAGCAGTCCAGGACAGTACGAGCAGTACTTC.

The J gene is TRBJ2-2, the V gene TRBV19; D is uncertain. V lost 4 bases to trimming and J lost 6 bases, with 9 bases between them. The V gene's germline CDR1 is LNHDA and CDR2 SQIVND (reference sequence). This CDR3 has 13 residues. The DNA for the CDR3 is TGTGCCAGTAGTAACGACATATCCGGGGAGCTGTTTTTT. It encodes CASSNDISGELFF.